A single sample is the source of the 10 T cell receptor beta chains below, sequenced in a study of neoadjuvant nivolumab and ipilimumab in lung cancer. Sequencing was performed with immunoSEQ multiplex PCR; in TCRdb, only in-frame clones are kept and a portion is missing. The sample includes roughly 9,000 clones, 60% to 85% of them seen just once. The material sequenced was tumor tissue, taken after neoadjuvant nivolumab, alone or with ipilimumab, at or shortly before surgery. The source is an adult with non-small cell lung cancer.

The chain combines TRBV5-1 with TRBJ2-5; D not certain. The CDR3 loop spans 13 amino acids. The V gene's germline CDR1 is SGHRS and CDR2 YFSETQ. The V end was cut by 4 bases, the J end by 1 base, with 8 bases between. Written as DNA, the CDR3 is TGCGCCAGCAGCCCCGAACTCCAAGAGACCCAGTACTTC. Translation gives CASSPELQETQYF.

V is TRBV10-3 and J is TRBJ2-2; D gene ambiguous. Germline CDR1 reads ENHRY; CDR2 reads SYGVKD. This CDR3 has 12 residues. Trimming pared 7 bases from V and 5 bases from J, leaving 8 bases between. The DNA for the CDR3 is TGTGCCATCATGGGCGTGACCGGGGAGCTGTTTTTT. It translates to CAIMGVTGELFF.

This rearrangement joins TRBV2 to TRBJ1-5; D not certain. Trimming shortened V by 5 bases and J by 2 bases, and 10 bases separated the two germline ends. This CDR3 has 14 residues. Per germline, CDR1 SNHLY and CDR2 FYNNEI. The CDR3 loop reads CASSWAIGNQPQHF. Written as DNA, the CDR3 is TGTGCCAGCAGTTGGGCTATCGGCAATCAGCCCCAGCATTTT.

The V and J genes are TRBV6-5 and TRBJ1-2; the match to TRBD1 covers 7 bases. The CDR3 is 15 amino acids. With V trimmed by 3 bases and J by 6 bases, 10 bases remained unmatched. CDR1 and CDR2 from the germline V gene are MNHEY and SVGAGI. CDR3 DNA: TGTGCCAGCAGTTATCAGGGGGGAGGATCTGATGGCTACACCTTC. Protein: CASSYQGGGSDGYTF.

This sequence joins TRBV5-6 and TRBJ2-7; D unclear. CDR3 size: 11 residues. In germline, CDR1 is SGHDT, CDR2 YYEEEE. Trimming removed 3 bases from V and 5 bases from J, with 6 bases in between. This chain's CDR3 is CASSSINEQYF. Here the CDR3 DNA reads TGTGCCAGCAGCTCTATTAACGAGCAGTACTTC.

This clone was picked up one time. The chain has TRBV5-6 and TRBJ2-1; 13 nucleotides line up with TRBD2. The CDR3 runs to 15 residues. CDR1 and CDR2 from the germline V gene are SGHDT and YYEEEE. The V gene end was trimmed by 4 bases and the J gene end by 10 bases; junction bases not matched to a gene: 8. In DNA, the CDR3 is TGTGCCAGCAGCCGGACTAGCGGGGGCCTCGGAGAGCAGTTCTTC. This gives the protein CASSRTSGGLGEQFF.

V is TRBV7-2 and J is TRBJ2-7; D is ambiguous. Trimming took off 5 bases at V and 2 bases at J, with 10 bases between the two ends. Germline CDR1 and CDR2: SGHTA and FQGNSA. The CDR3 covers 13 residues. In DNA form, the CDR3 reads TGTGCCAGCAGCCTTCAGGAAACCTACGAGCAGTACTTC. Translated, it gives CASSLQETYEQYF.

The gene calls are TRBV28 and TRBJ2-2; D ambiguous. The V gene lost 4 bases and the J gene lost 8 bases, with 17 bases spanning the gap. CDR1 and CDR2 from the germline V gene are MDHEN and SYDVKM. This CDR3 contains 15 residues. CDR3 region: CASSSQQIPPGELFF. The CDR3 DNA sequence: TGTGCCAGCAGTTCCCAACAGATCCCCCCTGGGGAGCTGTTTTTT.

V usage is TRBV27 and J usage is TRBJ2-1, with TRBD2 identical over 10 bases. The CDR3 runs to 12 residues. V was clipped by 5 bases and J by 14 bases; unmatched bases: 6. CDR1 MNHEY and CDR2 SMNVEV come from the germline V gene (reference sequence). The CDR3 DNA follows: TGTGCCAGCAGTGGACTAGCGGCGGAGGAGTTCTTC. It yields the protein CASSGLAAEEFF.

The V call is TRBV11-1, the J call TRBJ2-6; 8 nucleotides agree with TRBD2. CDR3 length: 16 residues. Germline values: CDR1 SGHAT, CDR2 FQDESV (reference sequence). V was clipped by 5 bases and J by 2 bases; unmatched bases: 5. DNA of the CDR3: TGTGCCAGCAGCCCCGGGGGGGTGGCTGGGGCCAACGTCCTGACTTTC. It encodes CASSPGGVAGANVLTF.